Sequencing of this T cell receptor beta chain was carried out in a study of blood T cell repertoires in COVID-19. Looking at the study overall: Sites in the United States, Italy and Spain provided acute and convalescent COVID-19 samples. T cells, B-cell-depleted T cells, or PBMCs provided the cDNA or gDNA that served as material.

Methods used by the authors: Amplification of reference gene primers provided the estimated nucleated cell counts. TCRdb keeps only in-frame clones here, not all; method: immunoSEQ multiplex PCR. The D gene and trimming were derived from the DNA, and the V and J assignments and clone size from that table. The data contain approximately 22,000 clones, around four fifths of them singletons. The CDR3 sequence is 13 residues long. Germline CDR1 GTSNPN, CDR2 SVGIG (reference sequence). With V trimmed by 5 bases and J by 4 bases, 4 bases remained unmatched. The chain has TRBV30 and TRBJ2-2, with 7 bases fitting TRBD1. Sample: peripheral blood. This receptor was obtained from a human donor in a cohort sampled during active COVID-19. The CDR3 DNA reads TGTGCCTGGGACAGGGTTGGCACCGGGGAGCTGTTTTTT. It encodes CAWDRVGTGELFF.